Listed here are 28 T cell receptor beta chains from one sample, sequenced in a study of shared clonotypes between healthy human individuals (dated by TCRdb to about 2020). Library preparation was by the immunoSEQ multiplex PCR assay. TCRdb retrieved this table from immuneACCESS and kept in-frame rearrangements only. Not all clones are present; in checked studies, unresolved V genes account for under half, and no reason is known for the remainder. Counted in this sample were 1,500,000 or so clones; less than 99% of them appeared once. The ten largest clones capture approximately 0.4% of the sample. Sequencing was done on a sample of naive CD4+ T cells sorted from blood. This specimen's cell subset or site label, per the study, means: CD45RA+ positively selected. These receptors all stem from a man aged 25-40 years in good health.

About this clone itself: The same CDR3 arises from other DNA sequences in this sample as well. The chain uses TRBV10-3 and TRBJ1-5; no clear D. Germline loops: CDR1 ENHRY, CDR2 SYGVKD. The CDR3 totals 15 residues. With 0 bases removed from V and 4 bases from J, the gap between germline ends came to 10 bases. CDR3 nucleotides: TGTGCCATCAGTGAGTCGTCCGGGGTAAATCAGCCCCAGCATTTT. It specifies CAISESSGVNQPQHF.

This chain uses TRBV18 with TRBJ2-5; tentatively, D is TRBD1 (6 bases). CDR3 size: 15 residues. The V gene lost 2 bases and the J gene lost 6 bases, with 16 bases spanning the gap. Germline V gene lookup returns CDR1 KGHSH and CDR2 LQKENI. CDR3 nucleotide sequence: TGTGCCAGCTCACCATTACCACAGGGTAGCCAGACCCAGTACTTC. Its translation is CASSPLPQGSQTQYF.

This chain links TRBV7-6 with TRBJ2-6; D is unresolved. The ends were cut back, 5 bases at V and 0 bases at J, with 11 bases in the middle. The CDR3 has 16 amino acids. Germline V lookup: CDR1 SGHVS, CDR2 FNYEAQ. Here the CDR3 reads CASSIKVASGANVLTF. CDR3 sequence (DNA): TGTGCCAGCAGCATAAAAGTCGCCTCTGGGGCCAACGTCCTGACTTTC.

The chain joins TRBV18 to TRBJ2-7; D possibly corresponds to TRBD2 (7 bases). Germline CDR1 and CDR2: KGHSH and LQKENI. The V end was cut by 4 bases, the J end by 7 bases, with 14 bases between. CDR3 length: 13 amino acids. The CDR3 spells CASSQIGGQEQYF. The CDR3 coding sequence is TGTGCCAGCTCACAAATCGGGGGGCAAGAGCAGTACTTC.

This chain joins TRBV2 and TRBJ2-7, with TRBD1 matching over 11 bases. Germline assignment: CDR1 SNHLY and CDR2 FYNNEI. V was pared by 5 bases and J by 6 bases, with 3 bases of the junction left unmatched. The CDR3 contains 13 residues. The CDR3, as DNA: TGTGCCAGCAGTTGGACAGGGGGCGGCGAGCAGTACTTC. Its protein is CASSWTGGGEQYF.

The rearrangement uses TRBV5-6 and TRBJ2-3, with 10 bases fitting TRBD2. V dropped 0 bases and J dropped 3; count of bases not matched to a gene: 4. The CDR3 spans 16 residues. In germline, CDR1 is SGHDT, CDR2 YYEEEE. The CDR3 DNA follows: TGTGCCAGCAGCTTGGATGGTAGCGGGAGGACAGATACGCAGTATTTT. It is translated as CASSLDGSGRTDTQYF.

V gene TRBV25-1 combines with J gene TRBJ2-2; D gene ambiguous. Trimming cost V 5 bases and J 6 bases, with 13 bases left between them. The CDR3 is made up of 14 amino acids. Germline CDR1 and CDR2: MGHDK and SYGVNS. The CDR3 nucleotides read TGTGCCAGCAGTTTGGACCACCGAGCCGGGGAGCTGTTTTTT. Its protein is CASSLDHRAGELFF. Drawing the rest from reference TRBV25-1 and TRBJ2-2, the complete variable domain is EADIYQTPRYLVIGTGKKITLECSQTMGHDKMYWYQQDPGMELHLIHYSYGVNSTEKGDLSSESTVSRIRTEHFPLTLESARPSHTSQYLCASSLDHRAGELFFGEGSRLTVL.

V gene TRBV14 combines with J gene TRBJ2-7, with TRBD1 matching over 9 bases. The CDR3 is made up of 14 amino acids. Trimming cost V 6 bases and J 4 bases; bases outside gene matches: 7. The germline V gene has CDR1 SGHDN and CDR2 FVKESK. The CDR3 loop reads CASSHHGTGYEQYF. The CDR3 DNA is TGTGCCAGCAGTCACCACGGGACAGGGTACGAGCAGTACTTC. Using reference TRBV14 and TRBJ2-7 for the parts outside the CDR3, the full variable domain is EAGVTQFPSHSVIEKGQTVTLRCDPISGHDNLYWYRRVMGKEIKFLLHFVKESKQDESGMPNNRFLAERTGGTYSTLKVQPAELEDSGVYFCASSHHGTGYEQYFGPGTRLTVT.

The J gene is TRBJ2-2, the V gene TRBV27; TRBD1 matches 8 bases. This CDR3 contains 18 residues. CDR1 is MNHEY, CDR2 SMNVEV, per germline (reference sequence). Losses at the gene ends were 3 bases for V and 2 bases for J; bases not matched to a gene: 11. CDR3: CASSLRDRRLLNTGELFF. CDR3 DNA sequence: TGTGCCAGCAGTTTGAGGGACAGGAGGTTATTAAACACCGGGGAGCTGTTTTTT.

With respect to this clone: Other DNA sequences in the same sample also yield this CDR3. The CDR3 sequence: CASSEDRDQPQHF. The CDR3 DNA follows: TGTGCCAGCAGTGAAGACCGAGATCAGCCCCAGCATTTT. The chain joins TRBV2 to TRBJ1-5; D is unresolved. Germline CDR1 reads SNHLY; CDR2 reads FYNNEI. V was shortened by 1 base and J by 5 bases, with 6 bases between the two germline ends. CDR3 length: 13 amino acids.

V and J are TRBV11-3 and TRBJ2-7; 9 positions agree with TRBD1. This CDR3 contains 15 residues. Germline CDR1 reads SGHNT; CDR2 reads YENEEA. V dropped 3 bases and J dropped 4; count of bases not matched to a gene: 7. The DNA of the CDR3 is TGTGCCAGCAGCTTGGGACAGGGCGAGAGTTACGAGCAGTACTTC. The encoded protein is CASSLGQGESYEQYF.

This clone was recorded once. The chain is built from TRBV7-2 and TRBJ2-7; D call uncertain. V lost 2 bases to trimming and J lost 3 bases, with 8 bases between them. CDR1 and CDR2 from the germline V gene are SGHTA and FQGNSA. This CDR3 has 13 residues. The CDR3 coding sequence is TGTGCCAGCAGCTTATATGGCAGCTACGAGCAGTACTTC. Translation gives CASSLYGSYEQYF.

This clone was recorded once. CDR3 sequence (DNA): TGTGCCAGCAGAGTAGGGCCCAATCAGCCCCAGCATTTT. This sequence encodes CASRVGPNQPQHF. This chain uses TRBV2 with TRBJ1-5; no reliable D call. CDR1 is SNHLY, CDR2 FYNNEI, per germline. This CDR3 spans 13 amino acids. With 6 bases removed from V and 3 bases from J, the gap between germline ends came to 9 bases.

The rearrangement uses TRBV2 and TRBJ2-2; D gene unclear. Germline V gene sequence: CDR1 SNHLY, CDR2 FYNNEI. This CDR3 spans 13 amino acids. V lost 4 bases and J 8 bases, leaving 11 bases between the germline ends. CDR3 bases: TGTGCCAGCAGTGTAAGGATAGGGGGGGAGCTGTTTTTT. Residues: CASSVRIGGELFF.

The chain uses TRBV7-2 and TRBJ2-1, with D possibly being TRBD1 or TRBD2 (5 bases each). The CDR3 spans 17 residues. CDR1 and CDR2 from the germline V gene are SGHTA and FQGNSA. V was pared by 1 base and J by 2 bases, with 15 bases between. CDR3 amino acids: CASSLGPGSATYNEQFF. The CDR3 region has the DNA TGTGCCAGCAGCTTAGGGCCAGGGAGCGCAACCTACAATGAGCAGTTCTTC.

Worth noting for this clone: Other DNA sequences of this sample code for an identical CDR3. The gene calls are TRBV28 and TRBJ2-7; unclear D gene. V was trimmed by 4 bases and J by 3 bases, leaving 7 bases between them. Germline V gives CDR1 MDHEN, CDR2 SYDVKM. The CDR3 loop spans 12 amino acids. The CDR3 here is CASSSLRYEQYF. For the CDR3, the DNA is TGTGCCAGCAGTTCCCTCCGCTACGAGCAGTACTTC. The full variable domain, completed using reference TRBV28 and TRBJ2-7, is DVKVTQSSRYLVKRTGEKVFLECVQDMDHENMFWYRQDPGLGLRLIYFSYDVKMKEKGDIPEGYSVSREKKERFSLILESASTNQTSMYLCASSSLRYEQYFGPGTRLTVT.

The gene calls are TRBV7-9 and TRBJ2-5; D may correspond to TRBD1 or TRBD2 (5 bases each). The CDR3 has 15 residues. V lost 5 bases, J lost 2 bases, and 15 bases lay in between. Germline assignment: CDR1 SEHNR and CDR2 FQNEAQ (reference sequence). The CDR3 spells CASSVPTGTQETQYF. CDR3 in DNA: TGTGCCAGCAGCGTTCCTACCGGGACGCAAGAGACCCAGTACTTC. The full variable domain, completed using reference TRBV7-9 and TRBJ2-5, is DTGVSQNPRHKITKRGQNVTFRCDPISEHNRLYWYRQTLGQGPEFLTYFQNEAQLEKSRLLSDRFSAERPKGSFSTLEIQRTEQGDSAMYLCASSVPTGTQETQYFGPGTRLLVL.

The chain is built from TRBV6-4 and TRBJ2-1, with 7 positions matching TRBD1. Looked up from germline, CDR1 is MRHNA and CDR2 is SNTAGT. V trimming: 4 bases; J trimming: 1 base; junction bases outside the gene matches: 10. This CDR3 comprises 17 residues. CDR3 sequence: CASSGRQGSGSYNEQFF. The CDR3 DNA reads as TGTGCCAGCAGTGGTAGACAGGGCTCTGGGTCCTACAATGAGCAGTTCTTC.

The genes are TRBV27 and TRBJ2-7; D is tentatively TRBD1 or TRBD2 (5 bases each). From germline, CDR1 is MNHEY and CDR2 SMNVEV (reference sequence). Trimming removed 3 bases from V and 3 bases from J, with 15 bases in between. This CDR3 is 15 amino acids long. CDR3 residues: CASSLSAGRYYEQYF. The CDR3 DNA reads TGTGCCAGCAGTTTGTCGGCAGGGAGATACTACGAGCAGTACTTC.

V is TRBV19 and J is TRBJ2-7, with 8 bases that match TRBD1. Per the germline V gene, CDR1 is LNHDA and CDR2 is SQIVND (reference sequence). J gave up 1 base and V 8 bases, and 7 bases lay outside the gene matches. This CDR3 is 14 amino acids long. The CDR3 DNA sequence: TGTGCCAGTCAAAGGACAGGGAGGTCCTACGAGCAGTACTTC. Translating it yields CASQRTGRSYEQYF.

This clone was observed a single time. In DNA, the CDR3 is TGTGCCAGCTCACCATGCGTTTGTCTCGTTGTGACCTACAATGAGCAGTTCTTC. Translated, it gives CASSPCVCLVVTYNEQFF. The chain joins TRBV18 to TRBJ2-1; D uncertain. Germline V CDR1 and CDR2: KGHSH, LQKENI. V lost 2 bases and J lost 2, with 19 bases in between. The CDR3 has 18 residues.

This CDR3 is CAWSVNRSNRDGNVHEQYF. The CDR3 coding sequence is TGTGCCTGGAGTGTAAACCGTTCTAACCGGGACGGAAATGTCCACGAGCAGTACTTC. The genes are TRBV30 and TRBJ2-7, with D perhaps being TRBD1 or TRBD2 (5 bases each). This CDR3 spans 19 amino acids. The germline gives CDR1 GTSNPN, CDR2 SVGIG (reference sequence). With 0 bases removed from V and 5 bases from J, the gap between germline ends came to 29 bases. Drawing the rest from reference TRBV30 and TRBJ2-7, the complete variable domain is SQTIHQWPATLVQPVGSPLSLECTVEGTSNPNLYWYRQAAGRGLQLLFYSVGIGQISSEVPQNLSASRPQDRQFILSSKKLLLSDSGFYLCAWSVNRSNRDGNVHEQYFGPGTRLTVT.

Comment on this clone: Other DNA sequences in the same sample also yield this CDR3. CDR3 bases: TGTGCCAGCTCACCACTTTCAGATACGCAGTATTTT. It is translated as CASSPLSDTQYF. V and J are TRBV18 and TRBJ2-3; no definite D call. With 1 base removed from V and 4 bases from J, the gap between germline ends came to 3 bases. CDR1 and CDR2 from the germline V gene are KGHSH and LQKENI. The CDR3 covers 12 residues. Using reference TRBV18 and TRBJ2-3 for the parts outside the CDR3, the full variable domain is NAGVMQNPRHLVRRRGQEARLRCSPMKGHSHVYWYRQLPEEGLKFMVYLQKENIIDESGMPKERFSAEFPKEGPSILRIQQVVRGDSAAYFCASSPLSDTQYFGPGTRLTVL.

CDR3 in DNA: TGTGCTAGTGGTTTGGACGACAGGGGTTTCAACGAGCAGTACTTC. Translation: CASGLDDRGFNEQYF. V gene TRBV12-5 combines with J gene TRBJ2-7, with TRBD1 matching over 8 bases. CDR1 is LGHNT and CDR2 is FRNRAP in the germline V gene. After removal of 1 base from V and 5 bases from J, the junction contained 7 bases not matched to a gene. The CDR3 runs to 15 residues.

This chain joins TRBV9 and TRBJ2-5, with 8 positions matching TRBD1. The CDR3 has 14 residues. The V and J ends lost 4 bases and 1 base, in that order; junction bases with no gene match: 3. Germline values: CDR1 SGDLS, CDR2 YYNGEE. CDR3 nucleotide sequence: TGTGCCAGCAGCCTGACAGGGGTCCAAGAGACCCAGTACTTC. Amino acid sequence: CASSLTGVQETQYF.

With regard to this clone: Other DNA sequences in the sample encode the same CDR3. The V gene is TRBV5-1, the J gene TRBJ1-5; TRBD1 matches 11 bases. The CDR3 is 15 amino acids. CDR1 is SGHRS and CDR2 is YFSETQ in the germline V gene. V gave up 4 bases and J gave up 4 bases; unmatched junction bases: 4. This CDR3 reads CASSPGTGGNQPQHF. As DNA, the CDR3 is TGCGCCAGCAGCCCTGGGACAGGGGGGAATCAGCCCCAGCATTTT.

The CDR3 protein is CASSQGNSYNEQFF. CDR3 DNA sequence: TGCGCCAGCAGCCAGGGGAACTCCTACAATGAGCAGTTCTTC. This chain joins TRBV5-1 and TRBJ2-1; a weak D match, TRBD1 (6 bases). The germline V and J ends were trimmed by 4 bases and 0 bases, with 8 bases remaining between them. Germline CDR1 SGHRS, CDR2 YFSETQ. CDR3 length equals 14 residues. Combining the CDR3 with reference TRBV5-1 and TRBJ2-1 gives the whole variable domain KAGVTQTPRYLIKTRGQQVTLSCSPISGHRSVSWYQQTPGQGLQFLFEYFSETQRNKGNFPGRFSGRQFSNSRSEMNVSTLELGDSALYLCASSQGNSYNEQFFGPGTRLTVL.

The chain joins TRBV7-9 to TRBJ1-2; weak D call: TRBD1 (6 bases). CDR3 length equals 14 residues. CDR1 is SEHNR and CDR2 is FQNEAQ in the germline V gene (reference sequence). Trimming cost V 1 base and J 6 bases, with 12 bases left between them. In DNA, the CDR3 is TGTGCCAGCAGCTTAGGCGACAGGCCTCATGGCTACACCTTC. It translates to CASSLGDRPHGYTF.